Listed here are 10 T cell receptor beta chains from one sample, sequenced in a study of T cell repertoires in cytomegalovirus infection. One entry per CDR3 protein results from TCRdb running MiXCR on the reads. The profile covers about 98,000 distinct CDR3 sequences, with 16% appearing a single time and 8% taken by the ten largest. Source material: PBMCs. These receptors all stem from a human donor in good health (CMV status not recorded). Some clones in this sample may be carry-over from other donors' samples.

This clonotype was detected only a few times. The chain carries TRBV20-1 and TRBJ1-2; D is unclear. The CDR3 covers 11 residues. Germline values: CDR1 DFQATT, CDR2 SNEGSKA (reference sequence). The V end lost 4 bases, the J end lost 8 bases, and 11 bases lay between the germline ends. In DNA, the CDR3 is TGCAGTGCTACCCGACCGGGGGGCTACACCTTC. It codes for CSATRPGGYTF.

This clonotype came up many times. The chain carries TRBV12-5 and TRBJ2-1; 10 bases map to TRBD2. J was trimmed by 8 bases and V by 3 bases; bases with no gene match: 19. Germline CDR1 is LGHNT and CDR2 is FRNRAP. This CDR3 comprises 19 residues. The CDR3 nucleotides read TGTGCTAGTGGTTTCCGAACTATATCCCTAGCGGGGGATAAGTATGAGCAGTTCTTC. This codes for CASGFRTISLAGDKYEQFF.

The genes are TRBV7-6 and TRBJ2-2; D might be TRBD1 (6 bases). The CDR3 totals 15 residues. V was shortened by 4 bases and J by 1 base, with 10 bases between the two germline ends. Germline loops: CDR1 SGHVS, CDR2 FNYEAQ. The CDR3, as DNA: TGTGCCAGCAGCTACTCGGGACAGAACACCGGGGAGCTGTTTTTT. As protein: CASSYSGQNTGELFF.

The chain combines TRBV6-5 with TRBJ2-3, with D possibly matching TRBD2 (7 bases). This CDR3 has 15 residues. Trimming took off 5 bases at V and 9 bases at J, with 21 bases between the two ends. Germline V gene sequence: CDR1 MNHEY, CDR2 SVGAGI. CDR3 sequence (DNA): TGTGCCAGCAGTCCCTTCGGTGGGGGGGCCGGGACGCAGTATTTT. It codes for CASSPFGGGAGTQYF.

The sample holds a few counts of this clonotype. This chain uses TRBV5-1 with TRBJ2-5, with D tentatively TRBD1 (6 bases). With 3 bases removed from V and 1 base from J, the gap between germline ends came to 10 bases. CDR3 size: 14 residues. Germline V gene data show CDR1 as SGHRS and CDR2 as YFSETQ. Written as DNA, the CDR3 is TGCGCCAGCAGCTGGAGGACAGTCCAAGAGACCCAGTACTTC. Translated, it gives CASSWRTVQETQYF.

As to this clonotype: This sequence may be a read error, since a much larger clone differs from it by one base. The V call is TRBV20-1, the J call TRBJ2-4; D gene ambiguous. This CDR3 spans 13 amino acids. Germline values: CDR1 DFQATT, CDR2 SNEGSKA (reference sequence). The CDR3 protein is CSARGIANNIQYF. CDR3 coding DNA: TGCAGTGCTAGAGGAATAGCCAACAACATTCAGTACTTC.

This clonotype was observed a handful of times. The chain joins TRBV12-3 or TRBV12-4 to TRBJ2-1, with D tentatively TRBD1 (6 bases). The CDR3 length is 16 residues. V was pared by 6 bases and J by 7 bases, with 22 bases between. CDR3 nucleotide sequence: TGTGCCAGCAGGGAACAGGGAAGGGGACAAGTGAATGAGCAGTTCTTC. It encodes CASREQGRGQVNEQFF.

This clonotype was counted many times. The gene calls are TRBV7-2 and TRBJ1-2; maybe TRBD1 (6 bases). From germline, CDR1 is SGHTA and CDR2 FQGNSA. The CDR3 is made up of 14 amino acids. V lost 5 bases and J lost 3, with 13 bases in between. The CDR3 here is CASSIMTGDYGYTF. The CDR3 nucleotides read TGTGCCAGCAGCATCATGACAGGAGACTATGGCTACACCTTC. The entire variable domain, with the rest obtained from reference TRBV7-2 and TRBJ1-2, is as follows: GAGVSQSPSNKVTEKGKDVELRCDPISGHTALYWYRQSLGQGLEFLIYFQGNSAPDKSGLPSDRFSAERTGGSVSTLTIQRTQQEDSAVYLCASSIMTGDYGYTFGSGTRLTVV.

The V call is TRBV19, the J call TRBJ1-2, with D possibly being TRBD1 (6 bases). V was pared by 10 bases and J by 9 bases, with 36 bases between. Per germline, CDR1 LNHDA and CDR2 SQIVND (reference sequence). The CDR3 consists of 18 residues. CDR3 coding DNA: TGTGCCACTACGAAACAGGGATTCTTCGATTTGTCGGGTAGCAGCTACACCTTC. It is translated as CATTKQGFFDLSGSSYTF.

The chain carries TRBV6-2 or TRBV6-3 and TRBJ2-3; D call uncertain. V gave up 5 bases and J gave up 4 bases, with 10 bases separating them. The CDR3 has 13 amino acids. Germline CDR1 and CDR2: MNHEY and SVGEGT. The CDR3 loop reads CASSPSRADTQYF. Here the CDR3 DNA reads TGTGCCAGCAGTCCCTCTCGAGCAGATACGCAGTATTTT.